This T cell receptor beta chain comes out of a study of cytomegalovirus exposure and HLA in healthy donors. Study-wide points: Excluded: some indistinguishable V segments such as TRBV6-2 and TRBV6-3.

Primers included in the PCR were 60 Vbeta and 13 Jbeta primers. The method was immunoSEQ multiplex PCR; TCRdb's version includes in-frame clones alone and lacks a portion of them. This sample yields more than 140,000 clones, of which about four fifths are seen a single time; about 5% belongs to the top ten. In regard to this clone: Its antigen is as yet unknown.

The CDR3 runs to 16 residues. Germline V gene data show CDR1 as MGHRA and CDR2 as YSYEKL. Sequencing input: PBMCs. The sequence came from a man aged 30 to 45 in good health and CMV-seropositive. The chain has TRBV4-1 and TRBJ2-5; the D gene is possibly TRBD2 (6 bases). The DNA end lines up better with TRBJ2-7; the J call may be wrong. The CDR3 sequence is CASSPFTGTPAYEQYF. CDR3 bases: TGCGCCAGCAGCCCCTTTACCGGGACTCCCGCCTACGAGCAGTACTTC.